These T cell receptor beta chains were read from a single sample in a study of radiotherapy plus CTLA-4 blockade in lung cancer. The table came from immunoSEQ multiplex PCR; TCRdb's copy has only in-frame clones and leaves some out. Of about 95,000 clones in the sample, approximately 85% were seen once. This specimen consisted of peripheral blood, obtained from a patient treated with radiotherapy plus ipilimumab. The source is a human donor with non-small cell lung cancer who had a partial response to radiotherapy plus ipilimumab. The CDR3 runs from the conserved cysteine through the conserved F or W. The D gene is left open where the match is weak. Clone size appears in some rows only: once, few, many, or a class for an expanded clone.

NA TRBD2 15 TRBJ2-7 TRBV7-2 TGTGCCAGCAGCCGACTAGCGGGAGAGACCTACGAGCAGTACTTC CASSRLAGETYEQYF
NA NA 13 TRBJ2-1 TRBV4-3 TGCGCCAGCAGCCAGCCCGGGGGAAATGAGCAGTTCTTC CASSQPGGNEQFF
NA NA 12 TRBJ2-7 TRBV29-1 TGCAGCGTTGAAGCGGGAACCTACGAGCAGTACTTC CSVEAGTYEQYF
NA TRBD1 14 TRBJ2-2 TRBV27 TGTGCCAGCAGTTTCCAGGGGGTACACGGGGAGCTGTTTTTT CASSFQGVHGELFF
once TRBD2 16 TRBJ2-1 TRBV6-6 TGTGCCAGCAGTTACCCGACTAGCGGGGGGTATGGGGAGCAGTTCTTC CASSYPTSGGYGEQFF
NA TRBD2 18 TRBJ2-3 TRBV7-2 TGTGCCAGCAGCTTCACCCCTCTTGGAGGGAGGGGCACAGATACGCAGTATTTT CASSFTPLGGRGTDTQYF
NA TRBD1 14 TRBJ2-4 TRBV7-2 TGTGCCAGCAGCTTAGATACAGGGGAAAACATTCAGTACTTC CASSLDTGENIQYF
NA TRBD2 15 TRBJ2-7 TRBV6-5 TGTGCCAGCAGTTATAGACTAGCGGGAGCGCGGGAGCAGTACTTC CASSYRLAGAREQYF
NA TRBD2 18 TRBJ2-5 TRBV7-3 TGTGCCAGCAGCTCGACCCCTGCCGGGACTAGCGGGTCAGAGACCCAGTACTTC CASSSTPAGTSGSETQYF
NA NA 13 TRBJ1-1 TRBV7-2 TGTGCCAGCAGCCAAATGGCCAACACTGAAGCTTTCTTT CASSQMANTEAFF
NA TRBD2 15 TRBJ2-3 TRBV27 TGTGCCAGCAGGCCGACTAGCGGGGGCACAGATACGCAGTATTTT CASRPTSGGTDTQYF
NA NA 15 TRBJ2-1 TRBV2 TGTGCCAGCAGTCACTTCCCGGGATTCTACAATGAGCAGTTCTTC CASSHFPGFYNEQFF
NA TRBD2 16 TRBJ2-7 TRBV2 TGTGCCGGCAGGTACGCACTAGCGGGAGGTTCATACGAGCAGTACTTC CAGRYALAGGSYEQYF
few NA 17 TRBJ2-3 TRBV14 TGTGCCAGCAGCCATCAGGGCCAGCGGGCACCCCCAGATACGCAGTATTTT CASSHQGQRAPPDTQYF
once NA 13 TRBJ2-1 TRBV29-1 TGCAGCGTTGGGGGGCTCGGTAGTAGTGAGCAGTTCTTC CSVGGLGSSEQFF
NA NA 16 TRBJ1-1 TRBV30 TGTGCCTGGAGTGATCACGGGACACAATTTAACACTGAAGCTTTCTTT CAWSDHGTQFNTEAFF
NA TRBD2 16 TRBJ2-3 TRBV28 TGTGCCAGCAGTGAGACTAGCGGGAGAAGCACAGATACGCAGTATTTT CASSETSGRSTDTQYF
NA NA 13 TRBJ2-3 TRBV2 TGTGCCAGCACCCTTGACTTCACAGATACGCAGTATTTT CASTLDFTDTQYF
NA NA 13 TRBJ1-3 TRBV30 TGTGCCTGGAGCGGAGACTCTGGAAACACCATATATTTT CAWSGDSGNTIYF
NA TRBD2 16 TRBJ2-1 TRBV9 TGTGCCAGCAGCGCATTAGCGGGAGAGGTCTACAATGAGCAGCTCTTC CASSALAGEVYNEQLF
NA TRBD2 17 TRBJ2-1 TRBV7-2 TGTGCCAGCAGCTTCCGACTAGCGGGAGCCATCTACAATGAGCAGTTCTTC CASSFRLAGAIYNEQFF
NA NA 12 TRBJ1-1 TRBV7-8 TGTGCCAGCAGCTTGGCGCGGCTTGAAGCTTTCTTT CASSLARLEAFF
NA NA 13 TRBJ2-1 TRBV19 TGTGCCAGTAGTATCATAGAACAGTCTGAGCAGTTCTTC CASSIIEQSEQFF
few NA 15 TRBJ2-1 TRBV27 TGTGCCAGCAGTTTACAGGGGAGCTCCTACAATGAGCAGTTCTTC CASSLQGSSYNEQFF
NA TRBD1 14 TRBJ2-3 TRBV7-9 TGTGCCAGCAGCTTAATGACAGGGGAAGATACGCAGTATTTT CASSLMTGEDTQYF
NA NA 13 TRBJ2-1 TRBV11-2 TGTGCCAGCGCGGGACGAAAAATAAATGAGCAGTTCTTC CASAGRKINEQFF
NA NA 14 TRBJ2-5 TRBV18 TGTGCCAGCTCACCAATTCGGACAGAAGAGACCCAGTACTTC CASSPIRTEETQYF
NA NA 14 TRBJ1-2 TRBV10-3 TGTGCCATCACTAAAAGTGGAGCTAACTATGGCTACACCTTC CAITKSGANYGYTF
NA NA 18 TRBJ1-2 TRBV30 TGTGCCTGGAGTGTACGTCCCCGGGACAACCCTAAGAACTATGGCTACACCTTC CAWSVRPRDNPKNYGYTF
once NA 14 TRBJ1-1 TRBV19 TGTGCCAGTAGTATAGAACGGCTGACAACTGAAGCTTTCTTT CASSIERLTTEAFF
NA NA 15 TRBJ2-3 TRBV5-1 TGCGCCAGCAGCTTGGATGGGGGACATCCAGATACGCAGTATTTT CASSLDGGHPDTQYF
few NA 14 TRBJ2-1 TRBV12-5 TGTGCTACCTCATTGGCGGGGTGGTACAATGAGCAGTTCTTC CATSLAGWYNEQFF
NA NA 15 TRBJ1-4 TRBV9 TGTGCCAGCAGCGTACGGGGGGAGTATAATGAAAAACTGTTTTTT CASSVRGEYNEKLFF
NA TRBD1 16 TRBJ1-1 TRBV5-1 TGCGCCAGCAGCTTGGGCGACAGGGGGGGAAACACTGAAGCTTTCTTT CASSLGDRGGNTEAFF
once TRBD1 15 TRBJ2-7 TRBV5-1 TGCGCCAGCAGCTTGTACGGGACAGGGTCTTACGAGCAGTACTTC CASSLYGTGSYEQYF
NA NA 16 TRBJ1-4 TRBV5-1 TGCGCCAGCAGCTTGGTCGGGGGACGGGAAGAAGAAAAACTGTTTTTT CASSLVGGREEEKLFF
NA NA 15 TRBJ2-7 TRBV7-2 TGTGCCAGCAGCTTCTCTTGGGGAGGAGCCTACGAGCAGTACTTC CASSFSWGGAYEQYF
NA TRBD1 13 TRBJ1-2 TRBV6-6 TGTGCCAGCAGTTCTGGGACAGGGCGAGGCTACACCTTC CASSSGTGRGYTF
once NA 13 TRBJ2-7 TRBV11-3 TGTGCCAGCAGCTCAAGCCCGGGGTACGAGCAGTACTTC CASSSSPGYEQYF
once TRBD1 14 TRBJ2-1 TRBV5-8 TGTGCCACTCCCCAGGGGGCGGTCTACAATGAGCAGTTCTTC CATPQGAVYNEQFF
NA NA 16 TRBJ2-1 TRBV7-3 TGTGCCAGCAGCACTGCCAGAGGCAGGGTGGCCAATGAGCAGTTCTTC CASSTARGRVANEQFF
NA TRBD2 15 TRBJ2-3 TRBV9 TGTGCCAGCAGCGTAAAGCGGGGCGACACAGATACGCAGTATTTT CASSVKRGDTDTQYF
NA NA 14 TRBJ2-3 TRBV19 TGTGCCAGTAGTACCTCCCATCCGAGTGATACGCAGTATTTT CASSTSHPSDTQYF
NA TRBD2 14 TRBJ2-5 TRBV28 TGTGCCAGCAGTTTACCCCTAGCGGGAGAGACCCAGTACTTC CASSLPLAGETQYF
NA TRBD1 13 TRBJ2-7 TRBV19 TGTGCCACCTCCCGGGACAGGGCCTACGAGCAGTACTTC CATSRDRAYEQYF
NA NA 14 TRBJ2-3 TRBV6-5 TGTGCCAGCCGTTTTGGGGGCGGCACAGATACGCAGTATTTT CASRFGGGTDTQYF
NA NA 15 TRBJ2-7 TRBV2 TGTGCCAGCAGTGAAGCGCTGGGCCGTCTCGACGAGCAGTACTTC CASSEALGRLDEQYF
NA TRBD2 15 TRBJ2-1 TRBV19 TGTGCCAGTAGTCCCGGGACTAGCGGTTACAATGAGCAGTTCTTC CASSPGTSGYNEQFF
NA NA 14 TRBJ2-1 TRBV28 TGTGCCAGCACTCCAGGGGCTAGACACAATGAGCAGTTCTTC CASTPGARHNEQFF
NA NA 12 TRBJ2-1 TRBV7-9 TGTGCCAGCAGCTTAGGTGAGAATGAGCAGTTCTTC CASSLGENEQFF
NA TRBD1 15 TRBJ2-3 TRBV30 TGTGCCTGGAGGAAACAGGGGGCGGGCACAGATACGCAGTATTTT CAWRKQGAGTDTQYF
NA NA 15 TRBJ2-1 TRBV9 TGTGCCAGCAGCGTTAGCCAGTTCACCTACAATGAGCAGTTCTTC CASSVSQFTYNEQFF
NA NA 13 TRBJ1-2 TRBV6-5 TGTGCCAGCAGGACAGGATTCCCACTTGGCTACACCTTC CASRTGFPLGYTF
NA NA 15 TRBJ2-7 TRBV27 TGTGCCAGCAGCCTTTGGCGAGGCTCTCCATACGAGCAGTACTTC CASSLWRGSPYEQYF
NA TRBD2 17 TRBJ2-6 TRBV5-5 TGTGCCAGCAGCTTGGCCGGGGGGGGCTCTGGGGCCAACGTCCTGACTTTC CASSLAGGGSGANVLTF
NA NA 15 TRBJ2-3 TRBV5-1 TGCGCCAGCACTGCTGGGGCTGCACCCACAGATACGCAGTATTTT CASTAGAAPTDTQYF
NA TRBD2 15 TRBJ2-1 TRBV9 TGTGCCAGCAGCCCCCGGCTAGCGGCCTACAATGAGCAGTTCTTC CASSPRLAAYNEQFF
NA NA 17 TRBJ2-5 TRBV10-3 TGTGCCATCAGTGCAGGGATACCCGGGGGAAGCCAAGAGACCCAGTACTTC CAISAGIPGGSQETQYF
NA NA 13 TRBJ2-4 TRBV19 TGTGCCAGTAGTATAAATGAGGCGGGAACTAATTACTTC CASSINEAGTNYF